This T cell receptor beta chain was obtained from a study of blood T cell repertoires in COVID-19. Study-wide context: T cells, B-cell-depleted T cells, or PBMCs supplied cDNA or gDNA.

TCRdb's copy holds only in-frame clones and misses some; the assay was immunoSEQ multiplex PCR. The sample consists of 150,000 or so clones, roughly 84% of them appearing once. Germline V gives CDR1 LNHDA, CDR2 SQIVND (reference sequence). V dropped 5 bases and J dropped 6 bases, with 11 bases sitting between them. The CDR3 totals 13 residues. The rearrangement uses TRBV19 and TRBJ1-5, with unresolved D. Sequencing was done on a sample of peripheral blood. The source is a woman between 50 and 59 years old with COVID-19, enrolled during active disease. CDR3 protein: CASSPAAGQPQHF. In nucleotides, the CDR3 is TGTGCCAGTAGTCCAGCGGCGGGTCAGCCCCAGCATTTT.